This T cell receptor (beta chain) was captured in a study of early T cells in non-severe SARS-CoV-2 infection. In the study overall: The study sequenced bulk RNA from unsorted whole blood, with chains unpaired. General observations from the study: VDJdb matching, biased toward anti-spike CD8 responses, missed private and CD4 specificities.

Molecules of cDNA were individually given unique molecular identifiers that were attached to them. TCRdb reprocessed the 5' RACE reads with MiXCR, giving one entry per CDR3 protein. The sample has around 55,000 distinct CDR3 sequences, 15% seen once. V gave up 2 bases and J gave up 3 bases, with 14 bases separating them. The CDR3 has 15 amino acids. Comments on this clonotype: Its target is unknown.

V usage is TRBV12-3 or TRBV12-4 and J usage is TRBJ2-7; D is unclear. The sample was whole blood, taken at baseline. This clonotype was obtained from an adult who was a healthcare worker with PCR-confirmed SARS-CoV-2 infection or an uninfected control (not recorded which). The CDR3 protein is CASSLTASFSYEQYF. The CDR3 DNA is TGTGCCAGCAGTTTAACCGCCTCCTTCAGCTACGAGCAGTACTTC.